Listed here are 4 T cell receptor beta chains from one sample, sequenced in a study of siplizumab effects on memory and regulatory T cells. Clones were read by immunoSEQ multiplex PCR, and TCRdb kept only the in-frame ones, dropping some. Of approximately 90,000 clones in the sample, roughly 94% are singletons; the top ten hold around 0.3%. Sequencing was performed on non-Treg CD4+ T cells sorted from blood. The receptors shown here come from a human donor in good health.

The chain uses TRBV11-3 and TRBJ1-3; 7 positions agree with TRBD1. The CDR3 has 16 residues. Germline lookup yields CDR1 SGHNT and CDR2 YENEEA. V trimming: 6 bases; J trimming: 0 bases; junction bases outside the gene matches: 8. CDR3 sequence: CASSRQGLSSGNTIYF. The CDR3 DNA follows: TGTGCCAGCAGTCGACAGGGACTGAGCTCTGGAAACACCATATATTTT.

The chain combines TRBV19 with TRBJ2-7, with D possibly TRBD2 on 6 matching bases. Trimming shortened V by 5 bases and J by 3 bases, and 11 bases separated the two germline ends. The CDR3 covers 13 residues. The germline V gene encodes CDR1 LNHDA and CDR2 SQIVND (reference sequence). The CDR3 coding sequence is TGTGCCAGTAGTGCGGGAAATCGCTACGAGCAGTACTTC. Amino acids: CASSAGNRYEQYF.

This clone was detected only once. For the CDR3, the DNA is TGTGCCAGCAGAACAGGGGGGAACACTGAAGCTTTCTTT. Amino acid sequence: CASRTGGNTEAFF. This rearrangement joins TRBV6-1 to TRBJ1-1; 8 bases agree with TRBD1. This CDR3 region has 13 residues. Germline assignment: CDR1 MNHNS and CDR2 SASEGT. Losses at the gene ends were 6 bases for V and 1 base for J; bases not matched to a gene: 1.

The chain joins TRBV18 to TRBJ2-4, with 8 bases matching TRBD1. Germline-derived CDR1 and CDR2 are KGHSH and LQKENI. This CDR3 is built from 15 residues. The J segment lost 3 bases and the V segment lost 4 bases, leaving 5 bases of the junction unmatched. The CDR3 protein is CASSLDRVGKNIQYF. The CDR3 DNA follows: TGTGCCAGCTCACTGGACAGGGTTGGCAAAAACATTCAGTACTTC.